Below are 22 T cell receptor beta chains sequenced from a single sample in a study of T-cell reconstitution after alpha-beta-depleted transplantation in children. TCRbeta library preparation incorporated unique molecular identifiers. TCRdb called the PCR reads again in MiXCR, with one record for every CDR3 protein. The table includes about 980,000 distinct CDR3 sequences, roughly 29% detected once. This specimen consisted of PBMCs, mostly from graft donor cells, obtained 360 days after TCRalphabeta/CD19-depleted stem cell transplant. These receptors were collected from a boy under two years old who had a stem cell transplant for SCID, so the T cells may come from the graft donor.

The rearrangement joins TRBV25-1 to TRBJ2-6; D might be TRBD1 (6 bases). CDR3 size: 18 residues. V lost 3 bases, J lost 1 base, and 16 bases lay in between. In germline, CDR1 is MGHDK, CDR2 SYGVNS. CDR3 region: CASSDTRFTGSGANVLTF. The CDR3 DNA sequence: TGTGCCAGCAGTGATACCCGCTTTACAGGGTCTGGGGCCAACGTCCTGACTTTC.

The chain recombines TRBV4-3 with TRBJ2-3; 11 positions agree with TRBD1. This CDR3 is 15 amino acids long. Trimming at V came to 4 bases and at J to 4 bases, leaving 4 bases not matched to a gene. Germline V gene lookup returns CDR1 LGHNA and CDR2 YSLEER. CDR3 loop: CASSPGTGGPDTQYF. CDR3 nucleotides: TGCGCCAGCAGCCCCGGGACAGGGGGGCCAGATACGCAGTATTTT.

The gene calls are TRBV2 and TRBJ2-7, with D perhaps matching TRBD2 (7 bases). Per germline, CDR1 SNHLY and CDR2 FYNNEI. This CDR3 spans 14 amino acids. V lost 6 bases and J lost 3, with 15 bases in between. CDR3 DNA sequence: TGTGCCAGCAGCGAGGGGGGGATCGGCTACGAGCAGTACTTC. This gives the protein CASSEGGIGYEQYF.

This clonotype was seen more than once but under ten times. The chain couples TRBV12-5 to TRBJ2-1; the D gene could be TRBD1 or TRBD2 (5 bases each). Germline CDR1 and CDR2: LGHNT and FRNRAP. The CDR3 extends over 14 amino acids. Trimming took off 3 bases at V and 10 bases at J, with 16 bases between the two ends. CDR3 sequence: CASGFYGGAGEQFF. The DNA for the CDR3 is TGTGCTAGTGGTTTTTATGGGGGTGCAGGGGAGCAGTTCTTC.

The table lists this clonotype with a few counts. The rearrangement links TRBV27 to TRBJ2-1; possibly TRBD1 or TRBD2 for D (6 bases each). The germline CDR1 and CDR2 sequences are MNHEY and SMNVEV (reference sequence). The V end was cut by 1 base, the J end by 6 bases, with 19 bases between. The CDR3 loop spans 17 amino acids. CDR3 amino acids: CASSLFLGGPGFNEQFF. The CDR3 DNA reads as TGTGCCAGCAGTTTATTCCTTGGGGGGCCTGGGTTCAATGAGCAGTTCTTC.

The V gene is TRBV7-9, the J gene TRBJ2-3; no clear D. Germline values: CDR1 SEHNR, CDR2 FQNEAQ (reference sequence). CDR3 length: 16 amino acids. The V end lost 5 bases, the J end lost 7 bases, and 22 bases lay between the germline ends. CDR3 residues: CASSPGIVGILNTQYF. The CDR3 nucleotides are TGTGCCAGCAGCCCCGGCATCGTGGGGATCCTAAATACGCAGTATTTT. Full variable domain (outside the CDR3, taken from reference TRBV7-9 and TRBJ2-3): DTGVSQNPRHKITKRGQNVTFRCDPISEHNRLYWYRQTLGQGPEFLTYFQNEAQLEKSRLLSDRFSAERPKGSFSTLEIQRTEQGDSAMYLCASSPGIVGILNTQYFGPGTRLTVL.

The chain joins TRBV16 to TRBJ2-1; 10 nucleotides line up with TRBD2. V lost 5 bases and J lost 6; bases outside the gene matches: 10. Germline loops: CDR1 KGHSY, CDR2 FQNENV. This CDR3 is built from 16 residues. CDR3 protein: CASSSPSGGAVNEQFF. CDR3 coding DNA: TGTGCCAGCAGCTCCCCGAGCGGGGGGGCCGTCAATGAGCAGTTCTTC.

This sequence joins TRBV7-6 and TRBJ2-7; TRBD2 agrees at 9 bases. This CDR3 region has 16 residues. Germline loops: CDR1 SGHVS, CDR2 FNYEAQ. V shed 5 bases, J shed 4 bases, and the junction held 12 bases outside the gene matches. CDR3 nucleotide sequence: TGTGCCAGCAGCCAAGCATATGCGGGGGGGCCTTACGAGCAGTACTTC. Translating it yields CASSQAYAGGPYEQYF.

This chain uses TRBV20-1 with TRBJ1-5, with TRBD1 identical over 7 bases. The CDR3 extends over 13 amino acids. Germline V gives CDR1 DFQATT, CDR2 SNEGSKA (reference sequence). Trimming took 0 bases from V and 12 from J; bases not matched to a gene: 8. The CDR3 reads CSARDRTGFLQHF. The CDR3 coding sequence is TGCAGTGCTAGAGACCGGACAGGTTTTCTCCAGCATTTT.

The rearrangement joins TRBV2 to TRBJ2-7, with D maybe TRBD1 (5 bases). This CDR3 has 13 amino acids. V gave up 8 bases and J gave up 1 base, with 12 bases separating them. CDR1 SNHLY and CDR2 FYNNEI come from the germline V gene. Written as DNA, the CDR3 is TGTGCCAGCGTTGGGGCTGTTTCCTACGAGCAGTACTTC. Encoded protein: CASVGAVSYEQYF.

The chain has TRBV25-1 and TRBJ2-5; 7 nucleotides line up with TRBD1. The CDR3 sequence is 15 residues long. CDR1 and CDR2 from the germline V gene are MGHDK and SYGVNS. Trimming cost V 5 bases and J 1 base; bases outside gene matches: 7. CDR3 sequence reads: CASSRAGTAQETQYF. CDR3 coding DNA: TGTGCCAGCAGTAGAGCCGGGACAGCCCAAGAGACCCAGTACTTC.

The CDR3 loop reads CASRPGGLAVRETQYF. The CDR3 nucleotides read TGTGCCAGCAGGCCAGGGGGACTAGCGGTCCGAGAGACCCAGTACTTC. The chain uses TRBV28 and TRBJ2-5, with TRBD2 matching over 11 bases. This CDR3 is 16 amino acids long. V dropped 6 bases and J dropped 4; count of bases not matched to a gene: 10. Per the germline V gene, CDR1 is MDHEN and CDR2 is SYDVKM.

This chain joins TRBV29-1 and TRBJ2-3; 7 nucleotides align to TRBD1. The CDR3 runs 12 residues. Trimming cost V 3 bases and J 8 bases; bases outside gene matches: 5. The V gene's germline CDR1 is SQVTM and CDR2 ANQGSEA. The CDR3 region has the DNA TGCAGCGTTGATGGGACAGATGGTACGCAGTATTTT. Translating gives CSVDGTDGTQYF.

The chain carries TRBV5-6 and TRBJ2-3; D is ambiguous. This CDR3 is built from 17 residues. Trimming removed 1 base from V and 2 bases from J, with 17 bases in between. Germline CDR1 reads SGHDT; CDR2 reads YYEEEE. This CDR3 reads CASSLIIGDRYTDTQYF. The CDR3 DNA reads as TGTGCCAGCAGCTTGATTATCGGTGATAGATACACAGATACGCAGTATTTT.

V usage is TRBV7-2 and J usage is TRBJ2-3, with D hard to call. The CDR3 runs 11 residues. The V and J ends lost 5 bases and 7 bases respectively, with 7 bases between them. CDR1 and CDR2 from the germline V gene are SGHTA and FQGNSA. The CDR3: CASSPANTQYF. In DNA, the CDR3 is TGTGCCAGCAGCCCCGCTAATACGCAGTATTTT.

CDR3 nucleotide sequence: TGCGCCAGCAGCCAAGCCCTGAAGACCTCTTACGAGCAGTACTTC. This gives the protein CASSQALKTSYEQYF. The genes are TRBV4-3 and TRBJ2-7, with D hard to call. Trimming cost V 1 base and J 4 bases, with 14 bases left between them. Germline CDR1 reads LGHNA; CDR2 reads YSLEER. The CDR3 sequence is 15 residues long.

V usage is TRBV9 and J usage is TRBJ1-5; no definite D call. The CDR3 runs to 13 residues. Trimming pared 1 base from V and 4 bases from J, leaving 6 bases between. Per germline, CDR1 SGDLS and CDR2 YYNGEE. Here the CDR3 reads CASSVSGNQPQHF. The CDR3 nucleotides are TGTGCCAGCAGCGTATCCGGAAATCAGCCCCAGCATTTT.

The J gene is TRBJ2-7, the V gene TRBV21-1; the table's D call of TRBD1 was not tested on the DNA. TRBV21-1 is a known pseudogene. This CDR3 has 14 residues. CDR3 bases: TGTGCCCCCAGGACGGACAGGGGCACCTACGAGCAGTACTTC. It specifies CAPRTDRGTYEQYF.

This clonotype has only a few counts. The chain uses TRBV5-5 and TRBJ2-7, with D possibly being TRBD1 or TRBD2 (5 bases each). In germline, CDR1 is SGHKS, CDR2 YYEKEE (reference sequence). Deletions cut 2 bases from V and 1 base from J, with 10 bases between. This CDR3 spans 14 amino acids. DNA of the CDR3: TGTGCCAGCAGCTTCCTGTGGGGGTCCTACGAGCAGTACTTC. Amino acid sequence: CASSFLWGSYEQYF.

CDR3 nucleotides: TGCGCCAGCAGCTACACCCTGGGACAGGGAAGTACAAATGAGCAGTTCTTC. Its translation is CASSYTLGQGSTNEQFF. The V call is TRBV5-1, the J call TRBJ2-1, with 9 positions matching TRBD1. The germline CDR1 and CDR2 sequences are SGHRS and YFSETQ. The trim removed 3 bases at V and 7 bases at J, leaving 14 bases unmatched. The CDR3 is 17 amino acids.

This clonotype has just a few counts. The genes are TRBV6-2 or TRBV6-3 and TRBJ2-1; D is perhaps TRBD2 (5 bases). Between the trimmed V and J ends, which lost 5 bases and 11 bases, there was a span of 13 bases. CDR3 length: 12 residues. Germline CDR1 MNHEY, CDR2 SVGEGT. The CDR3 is CASSTRATKQFF. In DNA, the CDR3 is TGTGCCAGCAGTACGAGGGCCACCAAGCAGTTCTTC.

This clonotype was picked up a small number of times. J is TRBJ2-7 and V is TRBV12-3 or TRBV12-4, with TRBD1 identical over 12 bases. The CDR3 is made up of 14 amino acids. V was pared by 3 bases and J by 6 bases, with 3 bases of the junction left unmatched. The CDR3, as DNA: TGTGCCAGCAGTTTCGGGACAGGGGGCCCCGAGCAGTACTTC. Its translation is CASSFGTGGPEQYF.